These 2 T cell receptor beta chains originate from one sample sequenced in a study of cytomegalovirus exposure and HLA in healthy donors. The study ran its PCR with 60 Vbeta and 13 Jbeta primers. TCRdb's table, derived via immunoSEQ multiplex PCR, lists solely in-frame clones and lacks some. The sample lists about 190,000 clones; 65% to 85% were seen once. Sequencing used PBMCs. These receptors originate from a young woman in good health and CMV-seronegative.

J is TRBJ2-1 and V is TRBV30; tentatively, D is TRBD2 (5 bases). Between the trimmed V and J ends, which lost 1 base and 2 bases, there was a span of 9 bases. CDR3 size: 14 residues. CDR1 and CDR2 (germline): GTSNPN, SVGIG (reference sequence). The CDR3 DNA sequence: TGTGCCTGGAGTGCGGCGGGTCCCTACAATGAGCAGTTCTTC. Amino acid sequence: CAWSAAGPYNEQFF.

The rearrangement links TRBV6-5 to TRBJ1-2; 7 nucleotides align to TRBD1. Germline loops: CDR1 MNHEY, CDR2 SVGAGI. V lost 6 bases, J lost 4 bases, and 8 bases stayed unmatched. CDR3 length: 14 residues. CDR3 residues: CASSQTGDGYGYTF. CDR3 DNA: TGTGCCAGCAGCCAAACAGGGGACGGCTATGGCTACACCTTC.